Shown below are 28 T cell receptor beta chains from a single sample sequenced in a study of cytomegalovirus exposure and HLA in healthy donors. Primers included in the PCR were 60 Vbeta and 13 Jbeta primers. TCRdb's table, derived via immunoSEQ multiplex PCR, lists solely in-frame clones and lacks some. This table has approximately 90,000 clones, approximately 7.1% appearing once. Sequencing used PBMCs. The receptors stem from a man between 45 and 60 years old in good health and CMV-seronegative.

Only a few counts were recorded for this clone. V gene TRBV19 combines with J gene TRBJ1-2, with D unresolved. V lost 4 bases and J 1 base, leaving 10 bases between the germline ends. CDR1 and CDR2 (germline): LNHDA, SQIVND (reference sequence). This CDR3 is built from 14 residues. The CDR3 nucleotides read TGTGCCAGTAGTAATATGGCTCTTAACTATGGCTACACCTTC. This sequence encodes CASSNMALNYGYTF.

The rearrangement uses TRBV5-1 and TRBJ2-5; 7 bases agree with TRBD2. Germline V lookup: CDR1 SGHRS, CDR2 YFSETQ. V lost 3 bases to trimming and J lost 5 bases; unmatched junction nucleotides: 7. The CDR3 extends over 14 amino acids. CDR3 loop: CASSSGGYGETQYF. CDR3 DNA sequence: TGCGCCAGCAGCTCCGGGGGGTACGGGGAGACCCAGTACTTC.

This clone was found a few times. V gene TRBV2 combines with J gene TRBJ2-3; D is possibly TRBD2 (6 bases). The CDR3 covers 15 residues. In germline, CDR1 is SNHLY, CDR2 FYNNEI. Trimming pared 3 bases from V and 2 bases from J, leaving 12 bases between. This chain's CDR3 is CASSDWGLDTDTQYF. CDR3 in DNA: TGTGCCAGCAGTGACTGGGGACTTGACACAGATACGCAGTATTTT.

This clone was recorded once. This sequence joins TRBV19 and TRBJ2-7; 9 bases agree with TRBD1. V was clipped by 6 bases and J by 0 bases; unmatched bases: 6. Germline loops: CDR1 LNHDA, CDR2 SQIVND (reference sequence). CDR3 length equals 15 residues. The CDR3 bases are TGTGCCAGTAGACTACCGGGACAGGGCTCCTACGAGCAGTACTTC. Its protein is CASRLPGQGSYEQYF.

This clone was seen more than once but under ten times. CDR3 DNA sequence: TGTGCCATCAGCCGGGACAGGGGGGAAGAGACCCAGTACTTC. This sequence encodes CAISRDRGEETQYF. The chain carries TRBV10-3 and TRBJ2-5; 11 bases fit TRBD1. The CDR3 has 14 residues. V was clipped by 6 bases and J by 3 bases; unmatched bases: 3. Germline values: CDR1 ENHRY, CDR2 SYGVKD.

The table lists this clone with a few counts. This rearrangement joins TRBV30 to TRBJ2-3; D remains ambiguous. Trimming shortened V by 1 base and J by 0 bases, and 11 bases separated the two germline ends. The CDR3 covers 15 residues. In germline, CDR1 is GTSNPN, CDR2 SVGIG (reference sequence). The chain's CDR3 is CAWSGQSISTDTQYF. DNA for the CDR3: TGTGCCTGGAGTGGTCAGTCGATTAGCACAGATACGCAGTATTTT.

This clone was observed a handful of times. A junction boundary mismatches the germline segment, possibly from a read error. The genes are TRBV7-7 and TRBJ2-5; 12 bases are shared with TRBD2. Germline loops: CDR1 SSHAT, CDR2 FNYEAQ (reference sequence). The length of the CDR3 is 15 residues. The CDR3 loop reads CASIPSGGVEETQYF. Here the CDR3 DNA reads TGTGCTAGCATCCCTAGCGGGGGGGTCGAAGAGACCCAGTACTTC.

In this sample, this clone turned up a few times. The chain couples TRBV7-3 to TRBJ2-2; D is unclear. Germline CDR1 reads SGHTA; CDR2 reads FQGTGA. The CDR3 runs to 13 residues. V lost 1 base and J 6 bases, leaving 6 bases between the germline ends. CDR3 amino acids: CASSLSQSGELFF. DNA for the CDR3: TGTGCCAGCAGCTTAAGCCAGTCCGGGGAGCTGTTTTTT.

This clone was seen a single time. The chain links TRBV5-4 to TRBJ2-3, with TRBD2 as a possible D gene (5 bases). CDR3 length equals 14 residues. V was cut by 0 bases and J by 3 bases, with 8 bases left in between. Germline CDR1 is SGHNT and CDR2 is YYREEE (reference sequence). CDR3 in amino acids: CASSLASHTDTQYF. CDR3 DNA: TGTGCCAGCAGCTTGGCTAGCCATACAGATACGCAGTATTTT.

This clone has only a few counts. The rearrangement uses TRBV5-6 and TRBJ1-1, with no clear D. CDR1 and CDR2 from the germline V gene are SGHDT and YYEEEE. The CDR3 consists of 14 residues. Trimming pared 4 bases from V and 0 bases from J, leaving 10 bases between. The CDR3 region is CASSLGRLNTEAFF. CDR3 coding DNA: TGTGCCAGCAGCCTCGGCAGGTTGAACACTGAAGCTTTCTTT.

Notes on this clone: Other DNA sequences in the sample encode the same CDR3. The chain carries TRBV6-6 and TRBJ2-1; TRBD2 agrees at 15 bases. V lost 6 bases and J lost 8; bases outside the gene matches: 5. CDR1 and CDR2 (germline): MNHNY, SVGAGI (reference sequence). This CDR3 is 15 amino acids long. CDR3: CASRPGLAGGDEQFF. As DNA, the CDR3 is TGTGCCAGCAGACCGGGACTAGCGGGGGGCGATGAGCAGTTCTTC.

The gene calls are TRBV7-3 and TRBJ2-6; 7 bases fit TRBD2. This CDR3 has 16 amino acids. Germline values: CDR1 SGHTA, CDR2 FQGTGA. V lost 1 base to trimming and J lost 2 bases; unmatched junction nucleotides: 2. The CDR3 spells CASSLIGGTGANVLTF. In DNA, the CDR3 is TGTGCCAGCAGCTTAATCGGGGGGACTGGGGCCAACGTCCTGACTTTC.

This clone turned up a few times. V and J are TRBV19 and TRBJ2-6; tentatively, D is TRBD2 (5 bases). The V end lost 6 bases, the J end lost 0 bases, and 15 bases lay between the germline ends. Germline V lookup: CDR1 LNHDA, CDR2 SQIVND (reference sequence). There are 17 residues in the CDR3. The CDR3 loop is CASSSPDAGSGANVLTF. CDR3 nucleotide sequence: TGTGCCAGTAGCTCCCCCGACGCGGGCTCTGGGGCCAACGTCCTGACTTTC.

This clone showed up just a few times. The chain joins TRBV9 to TRBJ2-7, with 13 bases aligning to TRBD2. Germline lookup yields CDR1 SGDLS and CDR2 YYNGEE. The junction had 4 bases not matched to a gene; V was cut back by 4 bases and J by 0 bases. The CDR3 length is 16 residues. CDR3 in amino acids: CASSTGLAGDSYEQYF. As DNA, the CDR3 is TGTGCCAGCAGCACCGGACTAGCGGGAGACTCCTACGAGCAGTACTTC.

Only a few counts were recorded for this clone. The chain uses TRBV6-5 and TRBJ2-7; possibly TRBD1 for D (5 bases). Germline lookup yields CDR1 MNHEY and CDR2 SVGAGI. The CDR3 extends over 13 amino acids. The germline V and J ends were trimmed by 0 bases and 5 bases, with 8 bases remaining between them. CDR3 region: CASSYSRENEQYF. The CDR3 DNA reads TGTGCCAGCAGTTACTCCAGGGAAAACGAGCAGTACTTC.

The V gene is TRBV28, the J gene TRBJ1-2; D possibly corresponds to TRBD1 (6 bases). V was cut by 3 bases and J by 7 bases, with 15 bases left in between. The germline V gene encodes CDR1 MDHEN and CDR2 SYDVKM. CDR3 length equals 14 residues. CDR3 nucleotide sequence: TGTGCCAGCAGTTTGGGAAACCTCAGGGGTGGCTACACCTTC. This encodes CASSLGNLRGGYTF.

For the CDR3, the DNA is TGTGCCATCGACGGACAGGGGGACAATGAGCAGTTCTTC. This gives the protein CAIDGQGDNEQFF. The chain has TRBV10-3 and TRBJ2-1, with 10 bases matching TRBD1. V shed 8 bases, J shed 5 bases, and the junction held 3 bases outside the gene matches. The CDR3 length is 13 residues. Per the germline V gene, CDR1 is ENHRY and CDR2 is SYGVKD.

This clone was seen more than once but under ten times. The chain recombines TRBV28 with TRBJ1-5; no reliable D call. V was pared by 7 bases and J by 5 bases, with 12 bases between. CDR3 length equals 13 residues. Germline-derived CDR1 and CDR2 are MDHEN and SYDVKM. This CDR3 reads CASTSQSHQPQHF. The DNA of the CDR3 is TGTGCCAGCACTTCGCAAAGCCATCAGCCCCAGCATTTT.

This clone was recorded a few times. The chain uses TRBV29-1 and TRBJ2-3; 14 bases align to TRBD2. J gave up 4 bases and V 3 bases, and 6 bases lay outside the gene matches. The CDR3 totals 16 residues. CDR1 SQVTM and CDR2 ANQGSEA come from the germline V gene. The CDR3 spells CSVEARLAGGPDTQYF. The CDR3 nucleotides read TGCAGCGTTGAGGCACGACTAGCGGGAGGGCCAGATACGCAGTATTTT.

The sample holds many counts of this clone. The chain has TRBV5-4 and TRBJ2-5; maybe TRBD1 (6 bases). Trimming removed 4 bases at V and 0 bases at J, with 16 bases between. This CDR3 comprises 16 residues. Germline V CDR1 and CDR2: SGHNT, YYREEE (reference sequence). This chain's CDR3 is CASSAARGANQETQYF. In nucleotides, the CDR3 is TGTGCCAGCAGCGCCGCCAGGGGCGCAAACCAAGAGACCCAGTACTTC.

In this sample, this clone turned up a few times. The V and J genes are TRBV5-5 and TRBJ2-4; 8 bases map to TRBD2. Trimming at V came to 4 bases and at J to 1 base, leaving 7 bases not matched to a gene. The germline V gene encodes CDR1 SGHKS and CDR2 YYEKEE (reference sequence). The length of the CDR3 is 16 residues. CDR3 coding DNA: TGTGCCAGCAGCCCCACCGCGGGGGGTGCCAAAAACATTCAGTACTTC. Translated: CASSPTAGGAKNIQYF.

This clone came up a few times. The rearrangement joins TRBV19 to TRBJ2-5; 12 nucleotides match TRBD2. Trimming took 3 bases from V and 5 from J; bases not matched to a gene: 7. The CDR3 covers 16 residues. Per the germline V gene, CDR1 is LNHDA and CDR2 is SQIVND (reference sequence). The CDR3, as DNA: TGTGCCAGTAGTATCGTACTAGCGGGAGGTGGTGAGACCCAGTACTTC. Translated, it gives CASSIVLAGGGETQYF.

On this clone: At one end the junction does not follow the germline gene, possibly because of a read error. The chain recombines TRBV5-4 with TRBJ1-1; D not certain. Germline V gene data show CDR1 as SGHNT and CDR2 as YYREEE (reference sequence). The CDR3 is 15 residues long. For the CDR3, the DNA is TGTGCCAGCAGCTTGGAACAGCTTCCAGGTACTGGAGCTTTCTTT. It translates to CASSLEQLPGTGAFF.

J is TRBJ2-7 and V is TRBV5-1; weak D call: TRBD1 (6 bases). Trimming removed 3 bases at V and 2 bases at J, with 12 bases between. The CDR3 extends over 14 amino acids. Germline CDR1 is SGHRS and CDR2 is YFSETQ. CDR3 sequence reads: CASSSQGIPYEQYF. The DNA of the CDR3 is TGCGCCAGCAGCTCACAGGGAATTCCCTACGAGCAGTACTTC. Filled out from reference TRBV5-1 and TRBJ2-7, the complete variable domain reads KAGVTQTPRYLIKTRGQQVTLSCSPISGHRSVSWYQQTPGQGLQFLFEYFSETQRNKGNFPGRFSGRQFSNSRSEMNVSTLELGDSALYLCASSSQGIPYEQYFGPGTRLTVT.

The chain joins TRBV28 to TRBJ2-7; D is unresolved. The CDR3 has 11 amino acids. The germline CDR1 and CDR2 sequences are MDHEN and SYDVKM. The ends were cut back, 5 bases at V and 3 bases at J, with 5 bases in the middle. CDR3 in DNA: TGTGCCAGCAGTGTCAACTACGAGCAGTACTTC. It specifies CASSVNYEQYF.

This clone was detected a few times. The J gene is TRBJ2-3, the V gene TRBV6-4, with D tentatively TRBD2 (7 bases). V was pared by 4 bases and J by 0 bases, with 11 bases between. The germline CDR1 and CDR2 sequences are MRHNA and SNTAGT. This CDR3 spans 15 amino acids. The CDR3 DNA reads TGTGCCAGCAGTGGAGGCGGGGGCAGCACAGATACGCAGTATTTT. Translated: CASSGGGGSTDTQYF.

In its sample, this clone was seen a few times. The chain has TRBV4-1 and TRBJ2-4; possible D gene TRBD2, 6 bases. The germline V gene encodes CDR1 MGHRA and CDR2 YSYEKL. V was shortened by 3 bases and J by 2 bases, with 17 bases between the two germline ends. The CDR3 length is 17 residues. Here the CDR3 reads CASSQSPDGGPKNIQYF. The CDR3 region has the DNA TGCGCCAGCAGCCAGTCTCCGGATGGAGGGCCCAAAAACATTCAGTACTTC.

This clone has a handful of counts. This chain joins TRBV15 and TRBJ2-7; TRBD2 aligns across 7 bases. The CDR3 is 14 amino acids. The trim removed 0 bases at V and 3 bases at J, leaving 2 bases unmatched. CDR1 LNHNV and CDR2 YYDKDF come from the germline V gene (reference sequence). The DNA of the CDR3 is TGTGCCACCAGCAGAGATGGGGGGGGCTACGAGCAGTACTTC. This sequence encodes CATSRDGGGYEQYF.